This is a list of T cell receptor beta chains from one sample in a study of OX40 agonist ivuxolimab in advanced cancers. Only in-frame clones appear in the TCRdb table, and some are missing; sequencing was by immunoSEQ multiplex PCR. This table holds 65,000 to 90,000 clones, roughly nine tenths found once. Source: CD4+ or CD8+ T cells sorted from blood, taken in a trial of the OX40 agonist ivuxolimab. The source is an adult with an advanced solid tumor such as melanoma, head and neck, liver or kidney cancer. CDR3s include the opening cysteine and the closing phenylalanine or tryptophan. A D gene is named only where the DNA matches it firmly. Clone size is not always given. Where it is, it says once, few, many or a class for expanded clones.

V: TRBV30
D: TRBD2
J: TRBJ2-1
size: -
CDR3: CAWMSGAYNEQFF
DNA: TGTGCCTGGATGAGCGGGGCCTACAATGAGCAGTTCTTC

V: TRBV2
D: -
J: TRBJ2-2
size: -
CDR3: CASGRDGGELFF
DNA: TGTGCCAGCGGGCGGGATGGCGGGGAGCTGTTTTTT

V: TRBV7-9
D: -
J: TRBJ2-1
size: once
CDR3: CASSLVTLNEQFF
DNA: TGTGCCAGCAGCTTGGTGACGCTCAATGAGCAGTTCTTC

V: TRBV19
D: -
J: TRBJ1-1
size: -
CDR3: CASSWGMNTEAFF
DNA: TGTGCCAGTAGTTGGGGGATGAACACTGAAGCTTTCTTT

V: TRBV6-5
D: -
J: TRBJ1-1
size: -
CDR3: CASSYDTVKAFF
DNA: TGTGCCAGCAGTTACGACACAGTCAAAGCTTTCTTT

V: TRBV11-2
D: TRBD2
J: TRBJ2-1
size: -
CDR3: CASRTGLASYNEQFF
DNA: TGTGCCAGCAGAACGGGACTAGCGAGCTACAATGAGCAGTTCTTC

V: TRBV9
D: -
J: TRBJ1-1
size: -
CDR3: CASSPQGTPGRMNTEAFF
DNA: TGTGCCAGCAGCCCCCAGGGGACCCCGGGGCGGATGAACACTGAAGCTTTCTTT

V: TRBV2
D: -
J: TRBJ2-7
size: -
CDR3: CASSIRLRQESYEQYF
DNA: TGTGCCAGCAGCATAAGACTCCGACAGGAATCCTACGAGCAGTACTTC

V: TRBV4-2
D: -
J: TRBJ1-5
size: -
CDR3: CASSQVGGVHQPQHF
DNA: TGTGCCAGCAGCCAGGTTGGGGGGGTCCATCAGCCCCAGCATTTT

V: TRBV7-9
D: -
J: TRBJ1-2
size: -
CDR3: CASTPDSSYYGYTF
DNA: TGTGCCAGCACACCTGACAGTAGTTACTATGGCTACACCTTC

V: TRBV9
D: -
J: TRBJ1-2
size: -
CDR3: CASRGKSSYGYTF
DNA: TGTGCCAGCAGGGGAAAATCGAGCTATGGCTACACCTTC

V: TRBV28
D: -
J: TRBJ2-7
size: -
CDR3: CASSLPEGSNEQYF
DNA: TGTGCCAGCAGTTTACCCGAGGGATCAAACGAGCAGTACTTC

V: TRBV28
D: TRBD2
J: TRBJ2-3
size: -
CDR3: CASSLLGPREDSTDTQYF
DNA: TGTGCCAGCAGTTTATTGGGCCCTCGGGAGGACAGCACAGATACGCAGTATTTT

V: TRBV30
D: -
J: TRBJ1-5
size: few
CDR3: CAWSSGSNQPQHF
DNA: TGTGCCTGGAGTTCGGGTAGCAATCAGCCCCAGCATTTT

V: TRBV5-6
D: -
J: TRBJ2-3
size: -
CDR3: CASSLVWAGDTQYF
DNA: TGTGCCAGCAGCCTAGTGTGGGCGGGAGATACGCAGTATTTT

V: TRBV27
D: -
J: TRBJ1-1
size: -
CDR3: CASSLYPDPLKGAFF
DNA: TGTGCCAGCAGTCTGTACCCCGACCCCCTAAAAGGGGCTTTCTTT